The next 32 T cell receptor beta chains were all read from a single sample in a study of glioma-infiltrating T cells. TCR alpha and beta CDR3 regions were amplified from RNA using iRepertoire nested multiplex PCR. Via MiXCR, TCRdb re-called the multiplex PCR reads, giving one row per CDR3 protein. The sample records a few hundred thousand distinct CDR3 sequences, approximately 42% being singletons. The sequencing sample was made of glioma tissue, nonneoplastic brain tissue, or PBMCs (not recorded which). These receptors originate from a human donor with low-grade glioma or glioblastoma, undergoing nonglioma brain surgery, or in good health (not recorded which).

Note on this clonotype: One base away lies a much larger clone, so this may be a sequencing read error. The chain joins TRBV20-1 to TRBJ1-5; D gene uncertain. Germline CDR1 reads DFQATT; CDR2 reads SNEGSKA (reference sequence). The CDR3 has 14 amino acids. CDR3 bases: TGCAGTCCTAGTGTCGGGAGTGGCAATCAGCCCCAGCATTTT. Protein: CSPSVGSGNQPQHF.

The V call is TRBV4-3, the J call TRBJ2-7; D unresolved. The V end lost 1 base, the J end lost 3 bases, and 19 bases lay between the germline ends. The length of the CDR3 is 17 residues. Germline CDR1 reads LGHNA; CDR2 reads YSLEER. In nucleotides, the CDR3 is TGCGCCAGCAGCCAAGTCTCGTCGTATACAGCTCACTACGAGCAGTACTTC. Protein sequence: CASSQVSSYTAHYEQYF.

This clonotype was seen only once. This may be a read error, as it is one base from a much larger clone. The rearrangement joins TRBV6-6 to TRBJ2-3, with 7 positions matching TRBD1. The CDR3 has 15 amino acids. Looked up from germline, CDR1 is MNHNY and CDR2 is SVGAGI (reference sequence). Here the CDR3 reads CASSYSTGSTGTQYF. The CDR3 coding sequence is TGTGCCAGCAGTTACTCGACAGGGAGCACAGGTACGCAGTATTTT.

The gene calls are TRBV28 and TRBJ2-3, with 9 bases matching TRBD1. This CDR3 has 16 residues. Germline V gives CDR1 MDHEN, CDR2 SYDVKM. Trimming at V came to 3 bases and at J to 4 bases, leaving 8 bases not matched to a gene. CDR3: CASSFRDRESPDTQYF. CDR3 coding DNA: TGTGCCAGCAGTTTCCGGGACAGGGAAAGTCCAGATACGCAGTATTTT.

The rearrangement links TRBV7-2 to TRBJ2-3; D is possibly TRBD1 (5 bases). Trimming left V 1 base short and J 3 bases short, with 11 bases between. The germline CDR1 and CDR2 sequences are SGHTA and FQGNSA. The CDR3 is made up of 15 amino acids. The CDR3: CASSLVPGWTDTQYF. In nucleotides, the CDR3 is TGTGCCAGCAGCTTAGTACCAGGGTGGACAGATACGCAGTATTTT.

The chain combines TRBV7-9 with TRBJ2-1, with D possibly called TRBD1 or TRBD2 (5 bases each). This CDR3 region has 13 residues. Germline assignment: CDR1 SEHNR and CDR2 FQNEAQ (reference sequence). Between the trimmed V and J ends, which lost 3 bases and 7 bases, there was a span of 10 bases. The CDR3 DNA sequence: TGTGCCAGCAGCTTGTTAGGGACGAATGAGCAGTTCTTC. This gives the protein CASSLLGTNEQFF.

This clonotype was seen once. The rearrangement joins TRBV7-2 to TRBJ1-6, with D perhaps TRBD1 (5 bases). Trimming took 6 bases from V and 10 from J, leaving 16 bases between them. From germline, CDR1 is SGHTA and CDR2 FQGNSA. This CDR3 is 14 amino acids long. CDR3 in amino acids: CASSTVGGWSPLHF. The CDR3 nucleotides are TGTGCCAGCAGTACAGTGGGGGGTTGGTCACCCCTCCACTTT.

This clonotype was picked up many times. The J gene is TRBJ1-1, the V gene TRBV28; D is ambiguous. CDR3 size: 14 residues. V was pared by 2 bases and J by 4 bases, with 11 bases between. The germline V gene encodes CDR1 MDHEN and CDR2 SYDVKM. The CDR3, as DNA: TGTGCCAGCAGTTTAGTAGAGAGCAGCACTGAAGCTTTCTTT. Translating it yields CASSLVESSTEAFF.

This clonotype has a count of ten or more. The V call is TRBV27, the J call TRBJ2-7; 12 bases align to TRBD2. J lost 6 bases, V lost 5 bases, and 8 bases had no gene match. CDR3 size: 15 residues. CDR1 MNHEY and CDR2 SMNVEV come from the germline V gene (reference sequence). The CDR3 here is CASSPTTSGRSEQYF. The CDR3 nucleotides are TGTGCCAGCAGTCCGACGACTAGCGGGAGAAGCGAGCAGTACTTC.

The V and J genes are TRBV20-1 and TRBJ2-2; maybe TRBD1 (5 bases). Germline values: CDR1 DFQATT, CDR2 SNEGSKA (reference sequence). The CDR3 totals 13 residues. The ends were cut back, 3 bases at V and 6 bases at J, with 11 bases in the middle. CDR3 sequence (DNA): TGCAGTGCTAGTGTCAGGGTGGCCGGGGAGCTGTTTTTT. Translated, it gives CSASVRVAGELFF.

A note on this clonotype: Since a much larger clone is just one base distant, this may be a read error. J is TRBJ2-3 and V is TRBV4-2, with D perhaps assigned TRBD1 or TRBD2 (5 bases each). Germline CDR1 reads LGHNA; CDR2 reads YNFKEQ. The CDR3 consists of 16 residues. The V end was cut by 0 bases, the J end by 4 bases, with 14 bases between. Here the CDR3 DNA reads TGTGCCAGCAGCCAAGAACAACAGGAGGCTTCAGATACGCAGTATTTT. Its protein product is CASSQEQQEASDTQYF.

The V gene is TRBV5-1, the J gene TRBJ2-7; 7 nucleotides match TRBD2. Germline V gene sequence: CDR1 SGHRS, CDR2 YFSETQ. The CDR3 totals 14 residues. Trimming at V came to 1 base and at J to 5 bases, leaving 6 bases not matched to a gene. CDR3 protein: CASSLRTSFNEQYF. CDR3 sequence (DNA): TGCGCCAGCAGCTTGAGGACTAGTTTCAACGAGCAGTACTTC.

This clonotype is a singleton in its sample. No conserved phenylalanine or tryptophan is present at the end of the CDR3, so a read error is the likely explanation. The chain uses TRBV20-1 and TRBJ2-5; 7 nucleotides match TRBD2. The length of the CDR3 is 14 residues. Per germline, CDR1 DFQATT and CDR2 SNEGSKA (reference sequence). Trimming took 6 bases from V and 3 from J; bases not matched to a gene: 10. CDR3 sequence reads: CSAKPLAPKETQYY. The CDR3 bases are TGCAGTGCCAAGCCACTAGCGCCCAAAGAGACCCAGTACTAC.

This clonotype was observed at least ten times. This sequence joins TRBV6-1 and TRBJ1-1; possibly TRBD1 for D (5 bases). This CDR3 is 12 amino acids long. Germline CDR1 MNHNS, CDR2 SASEGT. V was shortened by 6 bases and J by 8 bases, with 13 bases between the two germline ends. The CDR3 sequence: CASSQRGPEAFF. In DNA, the CDR3 is TGTGCCAGCAGCCAGCGGGGCCCCGAAGCTTTCTTT.

This clonotype was found a few times. This chain uses TRBV20-1 with TRBJ1-4; weak D call: TRBD1 (5 bases). Trimming cost V 3 bases and J 3 bases, with 11 bases left between them. The CDR3 extends over 14 amino acids. The germline CDR1 and CDR2 sequences are DFQATT and SNEGSKA (reference sequence). The CDR3 coding sequence is TGCAGTGCTAGGGGGGAGAGGGCTAATGAAAAACTGTTTTTT. Its translation is CSARGERANEKLFF.

As for this clonotype: One base away lies a much larger clone, so this may be a sequencing read error. V and J are TRBV6-6 and TRBJ1-6; 9 bases map to TRBD1. This CDR3 is built from 16 residues. Germline-derived CDR1 and CDR2 are MNHNY and SVGAGI (reference sequence). With V trimmed by 5 bases and J by 0 bases, 2 bases remained unmatched. The CDR3 region has the DNA TGTGCCAGCAGTGGACAGGGGAGCTCCTATAATTCACCCCTCCACTTT. Amino acid sequence: CASSGQGSSYNSPLHF.

The V gene is TRBV12-3 or TRBV12-4, the J gene TRBJ1-5; a weak D match, TRBD1 (6 bases). This CDR3 is built from 15 residues. V dropped 5 bases and J dropped 3 bases, with 14 bases sitting between them. CDR3 in DNA: TGTGCCAGCAGTCCACAGGGAGGCTACAATCAGCCCCAGCATTTT. The encoded protein is CASSPQGGYNQPQHF.

Regarding this clonotype: One end of the junction is discordant with germline, which a read error may explain. CDR3 DNA: TGTGCCAGCAGCTCCACAGGGGGCTACACTGATGCTTTCTTT. It encodes CASSSTGGYTDAFF. This chain links TRBV7-2 with TRBJ1-1; 9 bases are shared with TRBD1. Germline V gene lookup returns CDR1 SGHTA and CDR2 FQGNSA. The CDR3 totals 14 residues.

This clonotype turned up a few times. A much larger clone lies one base from this, so it may be a read error. The chain joins TRBV4-1 to TRBJ2-7; D ambiguous. The CDR3 is made up of 15 amino acids. The germline CDR1 and CDR2 sequences are MGHRA and YSYEKL. The germline V and J ends were trimmed by 4 bases and 2 bases, with 15 bases remaining between them. CDR3 sequence reads: CASSPDSGVPYEQYF. For the CDR3, the DNA is TGCGCCAGCAGCCCAGATAGTGGGGTGCCCTACGAGCAGTACTTC.

Comments on this clonotype: A read error may explain this, as a much larger clone is one base away. The chain recombines TRBV28 with TRBJ1-5; D is ambiguous. This CDR3 spans 14 amino acids. In germline, CDR1 is MDHEN, CDR2 SYDVKM. CDR3 protein: CTSSLPYVGQPQHF. In DNA, the CDR3 is TGTACCAGCAGTTTACCCTATGTGGGTCAGCCCCAGCATTTT.

Concerning this clonotype itself: The junction shows a germline mismatch at one end, possibly a read error. This chain joins TRBV19 and TRBJ2-1; 14 nucleotides line up with TRBD2. The V gene's germline CDR1 is LNHDA and CDR2 SQIVND (reference sequence). This CDR3 has 18 residues. The CDR3 sequence is CAGSPWTSGRSGNNEQFF. The DNA for the CDR3 is TGTGCCGGTAGTCCCTGGACTAGCGGGAGGAGCGGGAACAATGAGCAGTTCTTC.

The sample holds many counts of this clonotype. The rearrangement uses TRBV20-1 and TRBJ2-5; 7 nucleotides line up with TRBD2. The germline V gene has CDR1 DFQATT and CDR2 SNEGSKA (reference sequence). The junction had 8 bases not matched to a gene; V was cut back by 5 bases and J by 5 bases. The CDR3 covers 13 residues. The CDR3 reads CSAGDYRSETQYF. In DNA, the CDR3 is TGCAGTGCTGGGGACTACCGCTCGGAGACCCAGTACTTC.

The chain recombines TRBV5-1 with TRBJ1-1; D might be TRBD1 (6 bases). Looked up from germline, CDR1 is SGHRS and CDR2 is YFSETQ. Trimming pared 4 bases from V and 4 bases from J, leaving 17 bases between. The length of the CDR3 is 15 residues. Written as DNA, the CDR3 is TGCGCCAGCAGCCCAATCGGGGGGCGCGGCACTGAAGCTTTCTTT. It encodes CASSPIGGRGTEAFF.

This clonotype showed up just once. The chain has TRBV5-4 and TRBJ2-7; D gene unclear. The CDR3 extends over 14 amino acids. V dropped 5 bases and J dropped 0 bases, with 12 bases sitting between them. CDR1 is SGHNT, CDR2 YYREEE, per germline (reference sequence). The CDR3 sequence: CASSSPSSSYEQYF. CDR3 bases: TGTGCCAGCAGTTCCCCCAGCAGCTCCTACGAGCAGTACTTC.

This clonotype occurred once. The gene calls are TRBV5-6 and TRBJ2-1; TRBD2 aligns across 7 bases. CDR3 length: 16 residues. The ends lost 4 bases at V and 6 bases at J; junction bases unmatched: 13. Germline V gene data show CDR1 as SGHDT and CDR2 as YYEEEE. The CDR3 region is CASSHSSGLAFNEQFF. The CDR3 DNA reads TGTGCCAGCAGCCACTCTAGCGGTTTGGCCTTCAATGAGCAGTTCTTC.

This clonotype was picked up many times. The chain has TRBV27 and TRBJ2-7; D is undetermined. The CDR3 contains 12 residues. Germline CDR1 is MNHEY and CDR2 is SMNVEV (reference sequence). Trimming left V 6 bases short and J 4 bases short, with 10 bases between. In nucleotides, the CDR3 is TGTGCCAGCAGCTCAGGACCATACGAGCAGTACTTC. Translated: CASSSGPYEQYF.

This chain uses TRBV7-2 with TRBJ2-1; TRBD2 matches at 15 bases. Per germline, CDR1 SGHTA and CDR2 FQGNSA. The trim removed 4 bases at V and 9 bases at J, leaving 7 bases unmatched. CDR3 length: 16 residues. CDR3: CASSSRTSGRGIEQFF. The CDR3 DNA reads as TGTGCCAGCAGCTCACGGACTAGCGGGAGGGGGATTGAGCAGTTCTTC.

This clonotype was counted many times. The rearrangement uses TRBV27 and TRBJ2-1, with TRBD2 matching 9 bases. The CDR3 length is 17 residues. Germline values: CDR1 MNHEY, CDR2 SMNVEV (reference sequence). Trimming cost V 7 bases and J 0 bases; bases outside gene matches: 10. CDR3 in DNA: TGTGCCAGCAACCTAGCGGGACCACCGAGCTCCTACAATGAGCAGTTCTTC. Residues: CASNLAGPPSSYNEQFF.

As for this clonotype: One end of the junction fails to match germline, which may point to a read error. The V call is TRBV7-9, the J call TRBJ1-2; D is ambiguous. The CDR3 consists of 12 residues. Germline CDR1 reads SEHNR; CDR2 reads FQNEAQ (reference sequence). The CDR3 here is CASGLGIYGYTF. The CDR3 coding sequence is TGTGCCAGCGGCTTAGGGATATATGGCTACACCTTC.

The chain employs TRBV4-2 and TRBJ1-2; TRBD1 matches 10 bases. CDR1 and CDR2 from the germline V gene are LGHNA and YNFKEQ. There are 15 residues in the CDR3. V shed 4 bases and J 3 bases; nucleotides not matched to a gene: 5. The CDR3 nucleotides read TGTGCCAGCAGCCCTTCCGGACAGGGGGACTATGGCTACACCTTC. Translating gives CASSPSGQGDYGYTF.

The chain combines TRBV20-1 with TRBJ2-3, with 8 bases that match TRBD2. The V gene's germline CDR1 is DFQATT and CDR2 SNEGSKA (reference sequence). Trimming cost V 6 bases and J 2 bases; bases outside gene matches: 10. The CDR3 runs to 15 residues. CDR3 sequence reads: CSATGGASSTDTQYF. CDR3 DNA sequence: TGCAGTGCCACCGGGGGGGCCAGTTCCACAGATACGCAGTATTTT.

In this sample, this clonotype turned up once. Given a much more abundant clone one base away, this may be a read error. A read error is likely, as this CDR3 ends without the conserved phenylalanine or tryptophan. The rearrangement uses TRBV20-1 and TRBJ1-1, with TRBD1 matching over 8 bases. The V gene end was trimmed by 3 bases and the J gene end by 5 bases; junction bases not matched to a gene: 8. The CDR3 totals 14 residues. Germline loops: CDR1 DFQATT, CDR2 SNEGSKA (reference sequence). This CDR3 is CSASFRTGRTEAFS. CDR3 bases: TGCAGTGCTAGTTTTAGGACAGGGCGGACTGAAGCTTTCTCT.